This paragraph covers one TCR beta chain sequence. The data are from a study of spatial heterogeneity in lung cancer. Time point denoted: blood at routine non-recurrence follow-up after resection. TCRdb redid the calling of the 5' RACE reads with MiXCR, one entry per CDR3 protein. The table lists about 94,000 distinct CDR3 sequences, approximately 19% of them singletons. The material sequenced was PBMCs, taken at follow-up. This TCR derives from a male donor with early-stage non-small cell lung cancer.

DNA for the CDR3: TGTGCCAGCTCACCAAATATACAGTCTAACTATGGCTACACCTTC. Translating gives CASSPNIQSNYGYTF. V usage is TRBV18 and J usage is TRBJ1-2; no reliable D call. This CDR3 has 15 amino acids. Per germline, CDR1 KGHSH and CDR2 LQKENI. The V gene lost 2 bases and the J gene lost 0 bases, with 10 bases spanning the gap.